The clone carrying this TCR beta chain was seen at least ten times. Antigen specificity is unknown. The time point is: newly diagnosed GD, antithyroid drugs for less than 3 months. With RNA extracted from PBMCs as input, the TCR library was made. Those enrolled as patients came out of an endocrinology department in Xi'an, China. A volume of nine milliliters of peripheral blood was collected in EDTA tubes. This sample is drawn from a study of regulatory T cells in long-lasting Graves disease. Regarding the study as a whole: Fewer public clonotypes were shared by new patients (just under 1,000) than by persistent patients (around 2,900).

iRepertoire HTBI primers and Arm-PCR of CDR3 regions built TCR beta libraries. Via MiXCR, TCRdb re-called the multiplex PCR reads, giving one row per CDR3 protein. Of some 250,000 distinct CDR3 sequences in the sample, around 21% were seen once. This sample comprised peripheral blood mononuclear cells (PBMCs), obtained at new diagnosis, from a patient treated with antithyroid drugs. The source is a female donor with Graves disease.

The CDR3 sequence: CASSSPGGSYGYTF. CDR3 nucleotides: TGTGCCAGCAGCTCCCCGGGGGGAAGCTATGGCTACACCTTC. V is TRBV28 and J is TRBJ1-2; D possibly corresponds to TRBD1 (5 bases). The CDR3 is 14 residues long. The V gene's germline CDR1 is MDHEN and CDR2 SYDVKM. Trimming left V 6 bases short and J 4 bases short, with 15 bases between.